The 28 T cell receptor beta chains presented below share a single source sample, sequenced in a study of T cell repertoires in cytomegalovirus infection. One entry per CDR3 protein, called by TCRdb with MiXCR from the reads. The table shows 450,000 to 600,000 distinct CDR3 sequences, with 33% occurring only once. The antigens of these receptors remain unknown. This specimen consisted of cultured PBMCs, obtained from culture after CMV antigen stimulation. The receptors originated from a human donor in good health (CMV status not recorded). Some clones in this sample may be carry-over from other donors' samples.

The rearrangement uses TRBV5-1 and TRBJ2-5, with D tentatively TRBD2 (5 bases). The CDR3 has 14 amino acids. Germline-derived CDR1 and CDR2 are SGHRS and YFSETQ. Trimming cost V 4 bases and J 5 bases, with 15 bases left between them. CDR3 DNA: TGCGCCAGCAGCCCCCGTGGAGGCGAGGAGACCCAGTACTTC. Residues: CASSPRGGEETQYF.

The chain is built from TRBV4-1 and TRBJ2-1; a possible D gene is TRBD2 (6 bases). The CDR3 consists of 14 residues. Trimming removed 9 bases at V and 4 bases at J, with 16 bases between. CDR1 is MGHRA and CDR2 is YSYEKL in the germline V gene. This chain's CDR3 is CASRGEAGYNEQFF. The CDR3 bases are TGCGCCAGTCGCGGGGAGGCCGGGTACAATGAGCAGTTCTTC.

This clonotype was found a few times. The chain is built from TRBV7-2 and TRBJ2-3, with TRBD2 matching 9 bases. The CDR3 has 17 amino acids. Per the germline V gene, CDR1 is SGHTA and CDR2 is FQGNSA. J gave up 6 bases and V 3 bases, and 13 bases lay outside the gene matches. CDR3 protein: CASSFTGSAGGLDTQYF. The DNA for the CDR3 is TGTGCCAGCAGCTTCACAGGGTCGGCGGGAGGGTTGGATACGCAGTATTTT.

J is TRBJ2-1 and V is TRBV12-3 or TRBV12-4; D perhaps matches TRBD2 (5 bases). The CDR3 loop spans 13 amino acids. The germline V and J ends were trimmed by 11 bases and 2 bases, with 13 bases remaining between them. The CDR3 bases are TGTGCCGGAGGACGTGGGCCCTACAATGAGCAGTTCTTC. This translates into CAGGRGPYNEQFF.

In its sample, this clonotype was seen a few times. The chain has TRBV7-9 and TRBJ1-1; D remains ambiguous. CDR3 length: 17 residues. Germline CDR1 is SEHNR and CDR2 is FQNEAQ (reference sequence). V was pared by 3 bases and J by 3 bases, with 20 bases between. DNA of the CDR3: TGTGCCAGCAGCTTTGGGATCATCCGGGTTCGGGACACTGAAGCTTTCTTT. Its protein product is CASSFGIIRVRDTEAFF.

In regard to this clonotype: Here the CDR3 omits its conserved ending phenylalanine or tryptophan, so a read error is the likely source. The V and J genes are TRBV7-2 and TRBJ2-7; weak D call: TRBD1 (5 bases). CDR3 length: 13 residues. The germline V gene has CDR1 SGHTA and CDR2 FQGNSA. Deletions cut 2 bases from V and 5 bases from J, with 10 bases between. DNA of the CDR3: TGTGCCAGCAGCTTATCAGGGAACCACGAGCAGTACCTC. It codes for CASSLSGNHEQYL.

The V gene is TRBV11-3, the J gene TRBJ2-1; D gene ambiguous. V lost 2 bases and J 6 bases, leaving 5 bases between the germline ends. Germline CDR1 and CDR2: SGHNT and YENEEA. This CDR3 spans 12 amino acids. The chain's CDR3 is CASSLQLNEQFF. For the CDR3, the DNA is TGTGCCAGCAGCTTACAGCTCAATGAGCAGTTCTTC.

This chain joins TRBV5-4 and TRBJ1-1, with 7 bases fitting TRBD1. Germline lookup yields CDR1 SGHNT and CDR2 YYREEE (reference sequence). With V trimmed by 4 bases and J by 2 bases, 8 bases remained unmatched. The CDR3 spans 15 residues. The CDR3 is CASSGTGTANTEAFF. CDR3 nucleotide sequence: TGTGCCAGCAGCGGCACCGGGACAGCCAACACTGAAGCTTTCTTT.

This clonotype was counted a few times. The gene calls are TRBV7-9 and TRBJ2-7, with a tentative D call TRBD2 (5 bases). CDR3 length: 12 residues. Deletions cut 0 bases from V and 7 bases from J, with 7 bases between. Germline V gene data show CDR1 as SEHNR and CDR2 as FQNEAQ (reference sequence). CDR3 in DNA: TGTGCCAGCAGCTTAGCGGGAGAGGAGCAGTACGTC. This sequence encodes CASSLAGEEQYV.

This clonotype was seen a few times. The gene calls are TRBV12-3 or TRBV12-4 and TRBJ1-4, with D possibly matching TRBD1 (5 bases). Trimming removed 2 bases from V and 5 bases from J, with 9 bases in between. The CDR3 sequence is 14 residues long. CDR3: CASSLRDGNEKLFF. CDR3 nucleotide sequence: TGTGCCAGCAGTTTAAGGGACGGAAATGAAAAACTGTTTTTT.

The table lists this clonotype with a few counts. This chain links TRBV28 with TRBJ2-7; TRBD1 matches at 8 bases. CDR1 and CDR2 from the germline V gene are MDHEN and SYDVKM. After removal of 4 bases from V and 6 bases from J, the junction contained 8 bases not matched to a gene. This CDR3 is 14 amino acids long. The CDR3 region has the DNA TGTGCCAGCAGTTCCCCCGGACAGGGTCGCGAGCAGTACTTC. Translating it yields CASSSPGQGREQYF.

By share, this clonotype ranks as medium-sized. The chain joins TRBV4-3 to TRBJ1-4; 7 bases are a match to TRBD1. The V segment lost 0 bases and the J segment 5 bases; nucleotides outside the gene matches: 6. CDR3 length equals 16 residues. The V gene's germline CDR1 is LGHNA and CDR2 YSLEER. CDR3 nucleotides: TGCGCCAGCAGCCAAGACCCGGGACAGAGAAATGAAAAACTGTTTTTT. Its protein is CASSQDPGQRNEKLFF.

A few counts support this clonotype. This sequence joins TRBV12-3 or TRBV12-4 and TRBJ2-1, with D unclear. Between the trimmed V and J ends, which lost 5 bases and 7 bases, there was a span of 18 bases. The CDR3 sequence is 15 residues long. The CDR3 protein is CASSPDGQRDNEQFF. The CDR3 DNA reads as TGTGCCAGCAGTCCGGACGGTCAAAGGGATAATGAGCAGTTCTTC.

There are a few counts of this clonotype. V usage is TRBV12-3 or TRBV12-4 and J usage is TRBJ2-1; D not certain. The CDR3 is 13 residues long. Trimming shortened V by 5 bases and J by 6 bases, and 11 bases separated the two germline ends. The CDR3 nucleotides read TGTGCCAGCAGTACCGACTGGGCCAATGAGCAGTTCTTC. Its protein product is CASSTDWANEQFF.

This clonotype was recorded a few times. J is TRBJ2-3 and V is TRBV3-1; tentative D call: TRBD2 (6 bases). Germline-derived CDR1 and CDR2 are LGHDT and YNNKEL (reference sequence). V was cut by 0 bases and J by 4 bases, with 20 bases left in between. This CDR3 is built from 18 residues. Here the CDR3 reads CASSQDGVIGSAPDTQYF. Here the CDR3 DNA reads TGTGCCAGCAGCCAAGATGGGGTAATCGGGAGCGCCCCAGATACGCAGTATTTT.

V and J are TRBV11-3 and TRBJ2-1; D may match TRBD1 or TRBD2 (5 bases each). The CDR3 loop spans 16 amino acids. Looked up from germline, CDR1 is SGHNT and CDR2 is YENEEA. V was pared by 0 bases and J by 7 bases, with 16 bases between. CDR3 residues: CASSLDGTTLGNEQFF. The CDR3 nucleotides read TGTGCCAGCAGCTTAGATGGGACCACCCTTGGGAATGAGCAGTTCTTC.

V usage is TRBV5-1 and J usage is TRBJ1-1; a weak D match, TRBD1 (6 bases). Deletions cut 4 bases from V and 1 base from J, with 14 bases between. CDR3 size: 15 residues. Germline V lookup: CDR1 SGHRS, CDR2 YFSETQ. CDR3 DNA: TGCGCCAGCAGCCCCTCCAGGGGCCAGAACACTGAAGCTTTCTTT. Protein: CASSPSRGQNTEAFF.

This clonotype was observed a handful of times. CDR3 sequence reads: CASGRDYNEQFF. CDR3 sequence (DNA): TGTGCCAGCGGGCGGGACTACAATGAGCAGTTCTTC. This chain uses TRBV6-1 with TRBJ2-1; a weak D match, TRBD2 (6 bases). The V end lost 8 bases, the J end lost 3 bases, and 8 bases lay between the germline ends. The germline CDR1 and CDR2 sequences are MNHNS and SASEGT. The CDR3 totals 12 residues.

This clonotype was seen only once. The chain links TRBV2 to TRBJ2-7; D might be TRBD1 or TRBD2, each matching 5 bases. CDR1 and CDR2 from the germline V gene are SNHLY and FYNNEI. The length of the CDR3 is 12 residues. Trimming cost V 7 bases and J 2 bases, with 9 bases left between them. The DNA of the CDR3 is TGTGCCAGCAAGATGGGGGCCTACGAGCAGTACGTC. It encodes CASKMGAYEQYV.

This chain links TRBV10-3 with TRBJ2-1, with D unclear. Germline V gives CDR1 ENHRY, CDR2 SYGVKD. The length of the CDR3 is 13 residues. With 9 bases removed from V and 9 bases from J, the gap between germline ends came to 18 bases. The CDR3 sequence is CAIKDGSKVEQFF. CDR3 sequence (DNA): TGTGCCATTAAAGACGGAAGCAAGGTTGAGCAGTTCTTC.

V is TRBV7-2 and J is TRBJ2-3, with TRBD2 matching 13 bases. V dropped 3 bases and J dropped 4; count of bases not matched to a gene: 4. Germline values: CDR1 SGHTA, CDR2 FQGNSA. The CDR3 has 16 amino acids. The CDR3 protein is CASSLGTSGAADTQYF. The CDR3, as DNA: TGTGCCAGCAGCTTGGGGACTAGCGGGGCAGCAGATACGCAGTATTTT.

A few counts support this clonotype. J is TRBJ2-1 and V is TRBV4-1; TRBD1 matches at 7 bases. CDR1 is MGHRA, CDR2 YSYEKL, per germline. The V and J ends lost 0 bases and 4 bases, in that order; junction bases with no gene match: 9. There are 17 residues in the CDR3. CDR3 sequence reads: CASSQEAGGKLYNEQFF. The CDR3 nucleotides are TGCGCCAGCAGCCAAGAAGCAGGGGGAAAGTTATACAATGAGCAGTTCTTC.

The gene calls are TRBV6-1 and TRBJ2-6, with a tentative D call TRBD2 (5 bases). Germline V gene lookup returns CDR1 MNHNS and CDR2 SASEGT. This CDR3 is 18 amino acids long. Trimming left V 7 bases short and J 0 bases short, with 19 bases between. The CDR3 loop reads CASTFGGLFSSGANVLTF. The CDR3 DNA is TGTGCCAGCACTTTCGGAGGACTGTTTAGCTCTGGGGCCAACGTCCTGACTTTC.

This clonotype has a handful of counts. In DNA, the CDR3 is TGTGCCTCCTGGGACAGGGGGGTCACAGATACGCAGTATTTT. It specifies CASWDRGVTDTQYF. The chain employs TRBV19 and TRBJ2-3; 11 positions agree with TRBD1. Germline V gives CDR1 LNHDA, CDR2 SQIVND (reference sequence). V lost 11 bases to trimming and J lost 2 bases; unmatched junction nucleotides: 6. The CDR3 length is 14 residues.

The chain has TRBV4-2 and TRBJ2-2; D may be TRBD2 (6 bases). Germline lookup yields CDR1 LGHNA and CDR2 YNFKEQ. There are 16 residues in the CDR3. V was trimmed by 2 bases and J by 7 bases, leaving 17 bases between them. The DNA of the CDR3 is TGTGCCAGCAGCCAAAGCCGGGACTCACACATCGGGGAGCTGTTTTTT. Amino acid sequence: CASSQSRDSHIGELFF.

This clonotype turned up a few times. The gene calls are TRBV10-3 and TRBJ2-5; 7 bases align to TRBD2. The CDR3 contains 14 residues. In germline, CDR1 is ENHRY, CDR2 SYGVKD. V trimming: 6 bases; J trimming: 2 bases; junction bases outside the gene matches: 6. The CDR3 sequence: CAISPGLTQETQYF. DNA for the CDR3: TGTGCCATCAGCCCGGGACTAACACAAGAGACCCAGTACTTC.

This clonotype has a handful of counts. The chain recombines TRBV19 with TRBJ1-6; 10 nucleotides agree with TRBD1. The CDR3 length is 16 residues. Germline CDR1 reads LNHDA; CDR2 reads SQIVND (reference sequence). Trimming took 5 bases from V and 6 from J; bases not matched to a gene: 7. The CDR3 reads CASSGRTGGPNSPLHF. The CDR3 DNA is TGTGCCAGTAGTGGAAGGACAGGGGGGCCTAATTCACCCCTCCACTTT.

The gene calls are TRBV20-1 and TRBJ2-1, with D uncertain. CDR3 size: 13 residues. Deletions cut 1 base from V and 5 bases from J, with 9 bases between. The germline V gene encodes CDR1 DFQATT and CDR2 SNEGSKA (reference sequence). In DNA form, the CDR3 reads TGCAGTGCTAGAGTGGTCCCGGACAATGAGCAGTTCTTC. Translation: CSARVVPDNEQFF.